A single sample gave rise to the 14 T cell receptor beta chains below, sequenced in a study of CXCR3-negative and CXCR3-positive naive CD8 T cells. Study-wide results and caveats: More hydrophobic TRB CDR3s were found in CXCR3-positive naive cells than in CXCR3-negative naive cells.

TRB cDNA was prepared as libraries by UMI-labeled 5' RACE. With the 5' RACE reads reprocessed, TCRdb shows one record per CDR3 protein and no DNA. This sample contains some 53,000 distinct CDR3 sequences. No cognate antigen is known for these TCRs. Sample: naive CXCR3+ CD8+ T cells from blood. Subset meaning: CD45RO-CCR7+CD27+CD95- naive CD8+ T cells expressing CXCR3 (TNR3+). The receptor source for this set is a human donor in good health. Some clones in this sample may be carry-over from other donors' samples.

The gene calls are TRBV20-1 and TRBJ2-7; TCRdb designates TRBD2, a call that cannot be tested without DNA. Germline V gene lookup returns CDR1 DFQATT and CDR2 SNEGSKA (reference sequence). The length of the CDR3 is 11 residues. CDR3 region: CSAPARGQQYF.

This chain uses TRBV28 with TRBJ2-5. The CDR3 has 13 residues. Looked up from germline, CDR1 is MDHEN and CDR2 is SYDVKM. CDR3 loop: CASSLRGSETQYF.

This chain connects TRBV27 to TRBJ2-2; the TCRdb D gene call, TRBD1, has no DNA to confirm it. Germline CDR1 and CDR2: MNHEY and SMNVEV (reference sequence). CDR3 length: 16 residues. CDR3 loop: CASSLGTGYNTGELFF.

The chain employs TRBV29-1 and TRBJ2-1; TCRdb's D call, TRBD1, is unchecked because there is no DNA. Germline CDR1 and CDR2: SQVTM and ANQGSEA. The CDR3 covers 11 residues. The chain's CDR3 is CSQPGENEQFF.

V and J are TRBV28 and TRBJ2-7; absent DNA, TCRdb's TRBD2 call cannot be checked. Germline V lookup: CDR1 MDHEN, CDR2 SYDVKM. This CDR3 has 15 amino acids. CDR3 residues: CASSFGGSIGYEQYF.

V is TRBV6-1 and J is TRBJ1-3; TCRdb gives TRBD1 as the D gene, but with no DNA this cannot be confirmed. This CDR3 is 16 amino acids long. From germline, CDR1 is MNHNS and CDR2 SASEGT. The CDR3 reads CASTPGTVSSGNTIYF.

The chain employs TRBV10-3 and TRBJ2-5; no DNA is available, so the TRBD2 call from TCRdb remains unchecked. The CDR3 totals 16 residues. CDR1 and CDR2 (germline): ENHRY, SYGVKD. CDR3: CAISESWRGVQETQYF.

The CDR3 spells CASSLALGQAAYEQYF. This chain uses TRBV7-9 with TRBJ2-7; TCRdb selects TRBD2, and the lack of DNA leaves this call unchecked. The germline V gene has CDR1 SEHNR and CDR2 FQNEAQ (reference sequence). This CDR3 spans 16 amino acids.

V usage is TRBV12-3 or TRBV12-4 and J usage is TRBJ2-7; TCRdb's D call, TRBD2, is unchecked because there is no DNA. The CDR3 is made up of 12 amino acids. This CDR3 reads CASSRTSREQYF.

This rearrangement joins TRBV9 to TRBJ2-3; the D gene TCRdb calls, TRBD1, cannot be checked with no DNA. Germline CDR1 reads SGDLS; CDR2 reads YYNGEE. This CDR3 region has 15 residues. The CDR3 is CASSLTGTSTDTQYF.

The chain recombines TRBV4-3 with TRBJ1-2. CDR1 and CDR2 (germline): LGHNA, YSLEER. This CDR3 region has 16 residues. The CDR3 sequence: CASSQDASVSGYGYTF.

CDR3 region: CASSLDRGYYNEQFF. The chain carries TRBV27 and TRBJ2-1. The germline V gene has CDR1 MNHEY and CDR2 SMNVEV (reference sequence). The CDR3 extends over 15 amino acids.

The chain carries TRBV7-2 and TRBJ1-1. Per the germline V gene, CDR1 is SGHTA and CDR2 is FQGNSA. CDR3 size: 13 residues. The CDR3 loop is CASSQALRTEAFF.

This chain uses TRBV7-2 with TRBJ2-7; there is no DNA to check the TCRdb D call of TRBD1. Per the germline V gene, CDR1 is SGHTA and CDR2 is FQGNSA. This CDR3 comprises 14 residues. This CDR3 reads CASIPWGGDYEQYF.